The 23 T cell receptor beta chains reported below all come from one sample, sequenced in a study of T cell clones after liver transplantation. Only in-frame clones appear in the TCRdb table, and some are missing; sequencing was by immunoSEQ multiplex PCR. The data show about 9,100 clones, around 79% seen once. Sample: CD8+ T cells from blood, taken before liver transplant. These receptors all come from a human donor who received a liver transplant.

J is TRBJ2-2 and V is TRBV7-8; D uncertain. This CDR3 has 12 residues. Germline CDR1 SGHVS, CDR2 FQNEAQ. This CDR3 is CVAHANTGELFF. The CDR3 nucleotides read TGTGTCGCCCACGCGAACACCGGGGAGCTGTTTTTT.

V gene TRBV27 combines with J gene TRBJ1-4, with D tentatively TRBD1 (5 bases). From germline, CDR1 is MNHEY and CDR2 SMNVEV (reference sequence). Trimming stripped 6 bases from V and 3 bases from J, with 23 bases between. CDR3 length equals 18 residues. CDR3 sequence (DNA): TGTGCCAGCAGCGACTTAACGGCATGGGGGGGATCTAATGAAAAACTGTTTTTT. Protein sequence: CASSDLTAWGGSNEKLFF.

This clone is medium-sized in the sample. CDR3 loop: CATKGQGHTGELFF. The CDR3 DNA reads as TGTGCCACGAAAGGACAGGGGCATACCGGGGAGCTGTTTTTT. The V gene is TRBV6-1, the J gene TRBJ2-2; 9 bases map to TRBD1. Germline loops: CDR1 MNHNS, CDR2 SASEGT. There are 14 residues in the CDR3. V dropped 10 bases and J dropped 5; count of bases not matched to a gene: 8.

This chain uses TRBV9 with TRBJ2-3; the D call may be TRBD1 or TRBD2 (6 bases each). This CDR3 spans 16 amino acids. Trimming left V 0 bases short and J 1 base short, with 12 bases between. Germline CDR1 is SGDLS and CDR2 is YYNGEE. CDR3 residues: CASSVGVGGGTDTQYF. The CDR3 nucleotides are TGTGCCAGCAGCGTAGGGGTGGGGGGCGGCACAGATACGCAGTATTTT.

This chain connects TRBV28 to TRBJ2-7; D remains unclear. Trimming took 8 bases from V and 3 from J, leaving 17 bases between them. This CDR3 comprises 14 residues. The germline V gene has CDR1 MDHEN and CDR2 SYDVKM. CDR3 DNA: TGTGCCAGCGCTCCCAGGTCCTACGGCTACGAGCAGTACTTC. Residues: CASAPRSYGYEQYF.

The chain carries TRBV27 and TRBJ2-1; D call uncertain. Germline-derived CDR1 and CDR2 are MNHEY and SMNVEV (reference sequence). The CDR3 has 14 amino acids. V lost 4 bases and J 10 bases, leaving 17 bases between the germline ends. CDR3 in amino acids: CASSSTIPFGEQFF. In DNA, the CDR3 is TGTGCCAGCAGTTCGACGATCCCGTTTGGGGAGCAGTTCTTC.

This clone was detected only once. This chain links TRBV4-1 with TRBJ1-1; no definite D call. The CDR3 is 14 amino acids. The germline V gene encodes CDR1 MGHRA and CDR2 YSYEKL. Trimming took off 6 bases at V and 1 base at J, with 12 bases between the two ends. The CDR3 is CASSQRGGNTEAFF. CDR3 nucleotides: TGCGCCAGCAGTCAAAGAGGTGGGAACACTGAAGCTTTCTTT.

A single count supports this clone. In DNA form, the CDR3 reads TGTGCCAGCACAAGCCCAGGCTACGAGCAGTACTTC. Translation gives CASTSPGYEQYF. The genes are TRBV5-8 and TRBJ2-7; D remains ambiguous. CDR3 length: 12 residues. Germline V gives CDR1 SGHTS, CDR2 YDEGEE. Trimming pared 6 bases from V and 3 bases from J, leaving 10 bases between.

V gene TRBV13 combines with J gene TRBJ2-1, with 11 bases lining up with TRBD2. The CDR3 sequence is 20 residues long. V gave up 5 bases and J gave up 0 bases; unmatched junction bases: 15. CDR1 is PRHDT, CDR2 FYEKMQ, per germline (reference sequence). Here the CDR3 reads CASSPRGSGRAESSYNEQFF. CDR3 sequence (DNA): TGTGCCAGCAGCCCCCGGGGTAGCGGGAGGGCCGAGAGCTCCTACAATGAGCAGTTCTTC.

For the CDR3, the DNA is TGTGCCAGTAGTATCCCCGACGGAGTCCCACACGAGCAGTACTTC. It specifies CASSIPDGVPHEQYF. The rearrangement links TRBV19 to TRBJ2-7; D is unclear. Germline CDR1 and CDR2: LNHDA and SQIVND (reference sequence). Trimming left V 3 bases short and J 5 bases short, with 17 bases between. This CDR3 contains 15 residues. The variable domain in full, completed from reference TRBV19 and TRBJ2-7, reads DGGITQSPKYLFRKEGQNVTLSCEQNLNHDAMYWYRQDPGQGLRLIYYSQIVNDFQKGDIAEGYSVSREKKESFPLTVTSAQKNPTAFYLCASSIPDGVPHEQYFGPGTRLTVT.

The chain combines TRBV19 with TRBJ1-1, with D possibly being TRBD1 (6 bases). This CDR3 spans 14 amino acids. The germline V gene encodes CDR1 LNHDA and CDR2 SQIVND (reference sequence). Trimming pared 6 bases from V and 4 bases from J, leaving 15 bases between. The CDR3: CASRVQGGGTEAFF. DNA for the CDR3: TGTGCCAGTAGGGTACAGGGTGGTGGCACTGAAGCTTTCTTT.

This clone is medium-sized by share. The genes are TRBV6-6 and TRBJ2-7; 7 bases match TRBD1. The length of the CDR3 is 14 residues. The trim removed 8 bases at V and 4 bases at J, leaving 11 bases unmatched. Germline CDR1 MNHNY, CDR2 SVGAGI (reference sequence). CDR3 bases: TGTGCCAGCTCGAGGGGGCCTGACCGTTACGAGCAGTACTTC. Its protein product is CASSRGPDRYEQYF.

The chain carries TRBV7-9 and TRBJ2-6; no definite D call. Trimming stripped 2 bases from V and 0 bases from J, with 5 bases between. This CDR3 is built from 15 residues. CDR1 SEHNR and CDR2 FQNEAQ come from the germline V gene (reference sequence). The CDR3 nucleotides read TGTGCCAGCAGCTTAAGCAGCTCTGGGGCCAACGTCCTGACTTTC. Protein: CASSLSSSGANVLTF.

The J gene is TRBJ2-5, the V gene TRBV14, with 14 positions matching TRBD2. This CDR3 contains 16 residues. V was clipped by 0 bases and J by 5 bases; unmatched bases: 2. Germline loops: CDR1 SGHDN, CDR2 FVKESK. The CDR3 protein is CASSQDRLAGGETQYF. The CDR3 DNA is TGTGCCAGCAGCCAAGATCGACTAGCGGGAGGGGAGACCCAGTACTTC. The complete variable domain, with remaining parts taken from reference TRBV14 and TRBJ2-5, reads EAGVTQFPSHSVIEKGQTVTLRCDPISGHDNLYWYRRVMGKEIKFLLHFVKESKQDESGMPNNRFLAERTGGTYSTLKVQPAELEDSGVYFCASSQDRLAGGETQYFGPGTRLLVL.

The chain links TRBV7-9 to TRBJ1-4, with D unclear. Germline V CDR1 and CDR2: SEHNR, FQNEAQ (reference sequence). V was cut by 4 bases and J by 8 bases, with 17 bases left in between. This CDR3 is 15 amino acids long. CDR3 protein: CASSSDTTAGEKLFF. CDR3 nucleotide sequence: TGTGCCAGCAGCTCCGACACGACCGCCGGGGAAAAACTGTTTTTT.

The chain links TRBV5-4 to TRBJ2-7; D tentatively fits TRBD1 or TRBD2 (7 bases each). Germline lookup yields CDR1 SGHNT and CDR2 YYREEE (reference sequence). The CDR3 totals 15 residues. V dropped 3 bases and J dropped 1 base, with 14 bases sitting between them. CDR3 coding DNA: TGTGCCAGCAGCTCCAGGGGGGGGCCTTCCTACGAGCAGTACTTC. Its translation: CASSSRGGPSYEQYF.

CDR3 sequence: CASSEGRRDQPQHF. CDR3 bases: TGTGCCAGCAGTGAAGGAAGAAGGGATCAGCCCCAGCATTTT. This chain connects TRBV6-1 to TRBJ1-5; D remains unclear. Trimming took off 1 base at V and 5 bases at J, with 9 bases between the two ends. The CDR3 is 14 amino acids. The germline V gene encodes CDR1 MNHNS and CDR2 SASEGT.

The rearrangement links TRBV14 to TRBJ2-7; perhaps D is TRBD1 or TRBD2 (5 bases each). Germline CDR1 reads SGHDN; CDR2 reads FVKESK. This CDR3 spans 15 amino acids. V was shortened by 1 base and J by 3 bases, with 13 bases between the two germline ends. CDR3 nucleotide sequence: TGTGCCAGCAGCCAAGGCCGAGGGGCTATCTACGAGCAGTACTTC. It translates to CASSQGRGAIYEQYF.

The chain has TRBV30 and TRBJ2-1; 8 bases are a match to TRBD2. The V segment lost 5 bases and the J segment 0 bases; nucleotides outside the gene matches: 3. The CDR3 runs to 14 residues. CDR1 is GTSNPN and CDR2 is SVGIG in the germline V gene (reference sequence). The CDR3 loop is CAWGLASSYNEQFF. DNA for the CDR3: TGTGCCTGGGGACTAGCCAGCTCCTACAATGAGCAGTTCTTC.

By its share, this clone is large (0.1 to 1%). The chain uses TRBV19 and TRBJ1-5, with D tentatively TRBD1 (5 bases). Germline CDR1 and CDR2: LNHDA and SQIVND (reference sequence). The CDR3 is 15 amino acids. V lost 0 bases, J lost 9 bases, and 15 bases lay in between. CDR3: CASSIDQGSRRPQHF. Here the CDR3 DNA reads TGTGCCAGTAGTATAGATCAGGGATCACGACGGCCCCAGCATTTT.

The table lists this clone with a count of one. The V gene is TRBV29-1, the J gene TRBJ2-2; TRBD1 aligns across 7 bases. The CDR3 sequence is 15 residues long. V shed 3 bases, J shed 5 bases, and the junction held 9 bases outside the gene matches. Germline V CDR1 and CDR2: SQVTM, ANQGSEA. CDR3 DNA: TGCAGCGTTGAGAGAGGGCAGGGGGAAACCGGGGAGCTGTTTTTT. Protein: CSVERGQGETGELFF.

The chain carries TRBV29-1 and TRBJ2-3, with D perhaps matching TRBD2 (6 bases). CDR1 is SQVTM and CDR2 is ANQGSEA in the germline V gene. The CDR3 is 17 residues long. Deletions cut 8 bases from V and 3 bases from J, with 27 bases between. The CDR3 region has the DNA TGCAGCACACTATCACCTAGGTCGGCAGGGACTACAGATACGCAGTATTTT. Its protein product is CSTLSPRSAGTTDTQYF.

The V gene is TRBV27, the J gene TRBJ2-3; 8 nucleotides align to TRBD2. This CDR3 has 16 residues. Germline-derived CDR1 and CDR2 are MNHEY and SMNVEV (reference sequence). V was clipped by 1 base and J by 0 bases; unmatched bases: 3. CDR3 protein: CASSLLAGGSTDTQYF. CDR3 DNA sequence: TGTGCCAGCAGTTTATTGGCGGGGGGCAGCACAGATACGCAGTATTTT.